This TCR beta chain was found in a study of blood T cell repertoires in COVID-19. The wider study: Researchers got acute and convalescent COVID-19 samples from the United States, Italy and Spain. Sample material is recorded as cDNA or gDNA derived from T cells, B-cell-depleted T cells, or PBMCs.

Authors' processing steps: Amplification of reference gene primers was used by the study to estimate nucleated cell counts. The repertoire was sequenced with immunoSEQ multiplex PCR; TCRdb's copy has only in-frame clones and lacks some. V and J calls and clone size come straight from that table; D and trimming were deduced from the DNA. The sample has 100,000 to 150,000 clones, about 91% seen once. V shed 2 bases and J 8 bases; nucleotides not matched to a gene: 7. Germline V gene lookup returns CDR1 SEHNR and CDR2 FQNEAQ (reference sequence). The CDR3 has 14 amino acids. The TCR was taken from a woman aged 45 to 65 with active or convalescent COVID-19. V usage is TRBV7-9 and J usage is TRBJ1-2; 8 positions agree with TRBD1. Material: peripheral blood. The CDR3 loop reads CASSLSGGDRGYTF. For the CDR3, the DNA is TGTGCCAGCAGCTTAAGTGGTGGGGACAGGGGCTACACCTTC.